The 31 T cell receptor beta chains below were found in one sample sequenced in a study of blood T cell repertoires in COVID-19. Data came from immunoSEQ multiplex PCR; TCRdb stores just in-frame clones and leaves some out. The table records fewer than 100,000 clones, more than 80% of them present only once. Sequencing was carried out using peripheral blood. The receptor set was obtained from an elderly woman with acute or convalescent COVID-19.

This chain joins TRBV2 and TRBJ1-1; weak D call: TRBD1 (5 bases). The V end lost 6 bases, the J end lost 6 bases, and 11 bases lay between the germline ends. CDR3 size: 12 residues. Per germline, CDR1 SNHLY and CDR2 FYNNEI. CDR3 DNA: TGTGCCAGCAGCAAGGACATACCTGAAGCTTTCTTT. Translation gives CASSKDIPEAFF.

CDR3 nucleotide sequence: TGCGCCAGCAGCTTGCCTAGCACGACCGGGGAGCTGTTTTTT. It is translated as CASSLPSTTGELFF. V and J are TRBV5-1 and TRBJ2-2; tentative D call: TRBD2 (5 bases). Trimming took 1 base from V and 5 from J, leaving 9 bases between them. The length of the CDR3 is 14 residues. Germline-derived CDR1 and CDR2 are SGHRS and YFSETQ.

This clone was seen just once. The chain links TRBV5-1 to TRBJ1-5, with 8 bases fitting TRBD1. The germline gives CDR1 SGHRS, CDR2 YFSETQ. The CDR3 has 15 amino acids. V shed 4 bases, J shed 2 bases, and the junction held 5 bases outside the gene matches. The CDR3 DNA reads TGCGCCAGCAGCCAAGGACAGGGCGGCAATCAGCCCCAGCATTTT. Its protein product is CASSQGQGGNQPQHF.

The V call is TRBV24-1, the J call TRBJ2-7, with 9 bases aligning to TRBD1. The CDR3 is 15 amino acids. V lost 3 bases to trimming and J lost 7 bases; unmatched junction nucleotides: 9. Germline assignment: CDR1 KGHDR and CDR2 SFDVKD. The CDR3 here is CATSDPGTGIREQYF. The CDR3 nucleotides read TGTGCCACCAGTGATCCCGGGACAGGGATACGAGAGCAGTACTTC.

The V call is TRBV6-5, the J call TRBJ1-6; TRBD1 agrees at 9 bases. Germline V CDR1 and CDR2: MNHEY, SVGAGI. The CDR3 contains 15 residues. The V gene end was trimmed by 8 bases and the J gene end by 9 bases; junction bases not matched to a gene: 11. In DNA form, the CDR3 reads TGTGCCAGCGCAAGACAAGGGACAGGGATTTCACCCCTCCACTTT. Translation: CASARQGTGISPLHF.

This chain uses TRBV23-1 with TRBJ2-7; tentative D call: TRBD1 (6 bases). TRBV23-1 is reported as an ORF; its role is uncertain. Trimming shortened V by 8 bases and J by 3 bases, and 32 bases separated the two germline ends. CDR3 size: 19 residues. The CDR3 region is CASLGVDRSSPRLNYEQYF. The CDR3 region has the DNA TGCGCCAGCCTGGGGGTCGACAGGTCCTCACCTCGACTGAACTACGAGCAGTACTTC.

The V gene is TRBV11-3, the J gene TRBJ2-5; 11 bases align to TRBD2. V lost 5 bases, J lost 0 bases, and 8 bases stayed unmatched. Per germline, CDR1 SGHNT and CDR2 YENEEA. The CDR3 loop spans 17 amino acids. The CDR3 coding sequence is TGTGCCAGCAGCCAGGGACTAGCGGACACGTACCAAGAGACCCAGTACTTC. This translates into CASSQGLADTYQETQYF.

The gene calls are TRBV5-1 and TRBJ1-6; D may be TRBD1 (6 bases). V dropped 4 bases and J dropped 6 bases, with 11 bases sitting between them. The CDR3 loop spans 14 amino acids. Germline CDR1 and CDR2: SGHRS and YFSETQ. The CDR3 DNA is TGCGCCAGCAGCACACAGGGACCTAATTCACCCCTCCACTTT. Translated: CASSTQGPNSPLHF.

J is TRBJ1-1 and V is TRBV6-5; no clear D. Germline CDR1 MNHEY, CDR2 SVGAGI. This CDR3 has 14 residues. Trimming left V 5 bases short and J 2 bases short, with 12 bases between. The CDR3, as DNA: TGTGCCAGCAGTCCTTTGACACGCAACACTGAAGCTTTCTTT. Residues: CASSPLTRNTEAFF.

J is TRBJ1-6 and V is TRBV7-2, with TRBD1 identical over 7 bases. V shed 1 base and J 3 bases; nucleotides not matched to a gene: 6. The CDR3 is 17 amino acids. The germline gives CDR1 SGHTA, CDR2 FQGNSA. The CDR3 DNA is TGTGCCAGCAGCTTAGGACGGACAGGCATCTATAATTCACCCCTCCACTTT. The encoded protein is CASSLGRTGIYNSPLHF.

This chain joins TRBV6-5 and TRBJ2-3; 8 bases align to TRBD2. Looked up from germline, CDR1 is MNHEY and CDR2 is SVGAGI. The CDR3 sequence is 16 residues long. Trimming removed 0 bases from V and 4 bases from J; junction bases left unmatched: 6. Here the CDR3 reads CASSYSASGGADTQYF. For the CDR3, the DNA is TGTGCCAGCAGTTACTCAGCCAGCGGGGGAGCAGATACGCAGTATTTT.

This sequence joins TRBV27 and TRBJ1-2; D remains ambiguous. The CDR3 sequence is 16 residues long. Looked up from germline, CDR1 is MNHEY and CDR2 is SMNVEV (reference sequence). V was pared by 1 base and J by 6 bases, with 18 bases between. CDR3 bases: TGTGCCAGCAGTTTATGGCCCATGACACCCGAGAATGGCTACACCTTC. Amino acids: CASSLWPMTPENGYTF.

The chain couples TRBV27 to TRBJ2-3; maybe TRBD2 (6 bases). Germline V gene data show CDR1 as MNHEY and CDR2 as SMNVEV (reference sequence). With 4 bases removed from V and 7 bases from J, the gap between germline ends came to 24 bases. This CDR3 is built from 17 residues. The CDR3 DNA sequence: TGTGCCAGCAGTTCGTTTAGGGACTTGGGGGAGTTTTATACGCAGTATTTT. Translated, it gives CASSSFRDLGEFYTQYF.

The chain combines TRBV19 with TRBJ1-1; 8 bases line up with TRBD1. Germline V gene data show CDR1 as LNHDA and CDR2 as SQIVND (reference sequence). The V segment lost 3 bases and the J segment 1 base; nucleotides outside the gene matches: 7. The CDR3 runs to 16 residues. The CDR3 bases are TGTGCCAGTAGTATGGGGGACAGGATTGGGAACACTGAAGCTTTCTTT. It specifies CASSMGDRIGNTEAFF. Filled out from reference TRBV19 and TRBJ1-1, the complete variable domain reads DGGITQSPKYLFRKEGQNVTLSCEQNLNHDAMYWYRQDPGQGLRLIYYSQIVNDFQKGDIAEGYSVSREKKESFPLTVTSAQKNPTAFYLCASSMGDRIGNTEAFFGQGTRLTVV.

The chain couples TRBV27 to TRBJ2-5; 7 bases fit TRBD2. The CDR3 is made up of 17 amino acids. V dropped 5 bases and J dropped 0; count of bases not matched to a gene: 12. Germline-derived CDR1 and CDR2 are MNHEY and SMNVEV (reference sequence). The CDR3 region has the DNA TGTGCCAGCAGTCCGGGGGGTGGGGACCCCAACCAAGAGACCCAGTACTTC. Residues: CASSPGGGDPNQETQYF.

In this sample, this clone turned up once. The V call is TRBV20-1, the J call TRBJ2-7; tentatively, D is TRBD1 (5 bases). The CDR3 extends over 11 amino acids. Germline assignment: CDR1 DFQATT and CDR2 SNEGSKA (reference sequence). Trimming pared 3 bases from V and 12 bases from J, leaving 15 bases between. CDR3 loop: CSARDNSIPYF. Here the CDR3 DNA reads TGCAGTGCTAGGGACAATAGTATTCCGTACTTC.

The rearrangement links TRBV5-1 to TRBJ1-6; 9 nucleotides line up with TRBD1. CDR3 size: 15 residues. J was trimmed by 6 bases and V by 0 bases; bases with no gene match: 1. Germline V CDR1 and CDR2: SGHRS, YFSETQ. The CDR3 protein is CASSLGTGANSPLHF. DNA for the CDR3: TGCGCCAGCAGCTTGGGGACAGGGGCTAATTCACCCCTCCACTTT.

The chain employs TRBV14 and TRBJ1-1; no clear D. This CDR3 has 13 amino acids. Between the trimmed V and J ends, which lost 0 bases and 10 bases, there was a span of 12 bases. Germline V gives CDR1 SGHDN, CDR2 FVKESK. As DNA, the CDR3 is TGTGCCAGCAGCCAAGAACGGCGGGGTCTAGCTTTCTTT. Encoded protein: CASSQERRGLAFF.

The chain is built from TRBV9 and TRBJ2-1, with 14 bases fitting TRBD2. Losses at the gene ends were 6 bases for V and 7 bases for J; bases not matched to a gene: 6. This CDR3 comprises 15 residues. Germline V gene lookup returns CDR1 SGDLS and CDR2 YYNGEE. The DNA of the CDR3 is TGTGCCAGCAATCGGGGACTAGCGGGAGTAAATGAGCAGTTCTTC. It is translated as CASNRGLAGVNEQFF. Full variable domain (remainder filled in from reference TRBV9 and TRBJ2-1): DSGVTQTPKHLITATGQRVTLRCSPRSGDLSVYWYQQSLDQGLQFLIQYYNGEERAKGNILERFSAQQFPDLHSELNLSSLELGDSALYFCASNRGLAGVNEQFFGPGTRLTVL.

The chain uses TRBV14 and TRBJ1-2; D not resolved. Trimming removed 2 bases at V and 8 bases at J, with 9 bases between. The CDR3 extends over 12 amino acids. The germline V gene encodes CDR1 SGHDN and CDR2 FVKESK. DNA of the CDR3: TGTGCCAGCAGCCAAAATAATTTCGGCTACACCTTC. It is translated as CASSQNNFGYTF.

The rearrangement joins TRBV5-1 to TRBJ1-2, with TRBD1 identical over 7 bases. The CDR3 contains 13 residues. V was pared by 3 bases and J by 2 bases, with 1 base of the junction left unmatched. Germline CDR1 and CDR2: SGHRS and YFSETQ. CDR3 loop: CASSSTGNYGYTF. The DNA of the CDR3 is TGCGCCAGCAGCTCGACAGGGAACTATGGCTACACCTTC.

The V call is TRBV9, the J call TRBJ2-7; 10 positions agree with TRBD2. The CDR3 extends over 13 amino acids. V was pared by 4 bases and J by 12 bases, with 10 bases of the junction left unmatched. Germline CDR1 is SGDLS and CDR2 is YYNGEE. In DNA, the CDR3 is TGTGCCAGCAGCTCCCGGGAGCGGGGGGGATTGTACTTC. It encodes CASSSRERGGLYF. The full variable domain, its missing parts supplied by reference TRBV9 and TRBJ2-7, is DSGVTQTPKHLITATGQRVTLRCSPRSGDLSVYWYQQSLDQGLQFLIQYYNGEERAKGNILERFSAQQFPDLHSELNLSSLELGDSALYFCASSSRERGGLYFGPGTRLTVT.

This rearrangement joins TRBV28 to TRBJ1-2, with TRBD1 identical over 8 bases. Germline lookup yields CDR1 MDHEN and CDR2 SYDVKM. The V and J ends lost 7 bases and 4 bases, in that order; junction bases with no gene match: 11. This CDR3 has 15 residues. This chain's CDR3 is CASKRAGQGAYGYTF. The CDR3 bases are TGTGCCAGCAAACGGGCCGGACAGGGCGCCTATGGCTACACCTTC.

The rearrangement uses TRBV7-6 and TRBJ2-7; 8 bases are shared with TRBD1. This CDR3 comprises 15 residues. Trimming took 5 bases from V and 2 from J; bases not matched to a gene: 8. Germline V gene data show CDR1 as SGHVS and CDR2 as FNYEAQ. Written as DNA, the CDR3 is TGTGCCAGCAGCCGCGGACAGGGCCCCACCTACGAGCAGTACTTC. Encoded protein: CASSRGQGPTYEQYF.

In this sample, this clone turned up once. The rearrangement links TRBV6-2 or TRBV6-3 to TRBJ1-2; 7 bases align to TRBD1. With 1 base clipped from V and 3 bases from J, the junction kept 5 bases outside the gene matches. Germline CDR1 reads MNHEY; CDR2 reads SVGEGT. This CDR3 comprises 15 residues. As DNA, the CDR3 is TGTGCCAGCAGTTACTTCAACAGGGGAGACTATGGCTACACCTTC. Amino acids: CASSYFNRGDYGYTF.

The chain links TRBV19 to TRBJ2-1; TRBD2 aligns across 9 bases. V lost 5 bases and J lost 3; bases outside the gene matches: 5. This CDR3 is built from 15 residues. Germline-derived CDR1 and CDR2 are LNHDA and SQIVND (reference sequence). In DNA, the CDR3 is TGTGCCAGTAGTCCGAGCGGGGGGAGCTACAATGAGCAGTTCTTC. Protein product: CASSPSGGSYNEQFF.

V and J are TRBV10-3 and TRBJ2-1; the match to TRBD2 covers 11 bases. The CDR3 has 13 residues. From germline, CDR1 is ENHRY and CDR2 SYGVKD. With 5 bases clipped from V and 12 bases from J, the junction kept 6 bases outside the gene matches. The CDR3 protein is CAISKVLAGGQFF. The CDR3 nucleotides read TGTGCCATCAGTAAAGTCCTAGCGGGGGGGCAGTTCTTC.

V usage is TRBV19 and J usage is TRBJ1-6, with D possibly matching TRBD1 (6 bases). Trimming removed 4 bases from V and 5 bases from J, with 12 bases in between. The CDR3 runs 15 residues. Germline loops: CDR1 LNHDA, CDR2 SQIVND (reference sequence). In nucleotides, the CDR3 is TGTGCCAGTAGTACTACAGGGCTGAATAATTCACCCCTCCACTTT. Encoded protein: CASSTTGLNNSPLHF.

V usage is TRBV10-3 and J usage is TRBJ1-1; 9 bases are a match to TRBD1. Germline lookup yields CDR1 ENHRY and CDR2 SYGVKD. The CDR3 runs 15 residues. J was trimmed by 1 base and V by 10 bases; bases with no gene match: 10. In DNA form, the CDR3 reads TGTGCCACAAGGGCGGGGACAGGGAAGAACACTGAAGCTTTCTTT. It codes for CATRAGTGKNTEAFF.

The CDR3 region is CASSESSGNTIYF. CDR3 coding DNA: TGTGCCAGCAGTGAGTCTTCTGGAAACACCATATATTTT. The chain employs TRBV6-6 and TRBJ1-3; D not resolved. Trimming pared 5 bases from V and 1 base from J, leaving 6 bases between. The germline gives CDR1 MNHNY, CDR2 SVGAGI (reference sequence). The CDR3 consists of 13 residues.

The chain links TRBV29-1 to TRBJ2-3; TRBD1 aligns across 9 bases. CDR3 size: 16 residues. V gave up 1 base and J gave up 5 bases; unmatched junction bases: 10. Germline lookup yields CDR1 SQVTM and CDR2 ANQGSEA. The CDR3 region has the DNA TGCAGCGTTGAAGTATTCGGGACAGGGCTTGGAGATACGCAGTATTTT. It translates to CSVEVFGTGLGDTQYF.